Reported below is one TCR beta chain. This specimen comes from a study of cytomegalovirus exposure and HLA in healthy donors. V dropped 5 bases and J dropped 0; count of bases not matched to a gene: 6. The CDR3 contains 16 residues. The germline V gene has CDR1 LGHNA and CDR2 YNFKEQ. PCR primers comprised 60 Vbeta and 13 Jbeta primers. Method: immunoSEQ multiplex PCR; TCRdb's copy keeps in-frame clones and lacks some. The data hold about 190,000 clones, with roughly four fifths observed a single time. This TCR derives from a woman between 18 and 29 years old in good health and CMV-seronegative. The rearrangement links TRBV4-2 to TRBJ2-2, with TRBD1 identical over 7 bases. Source material: PBMCs. The CDR3 DNA reads TGTGCCAGCAGCTACCGTGGGACAGCGAACACCGGGGAGCTGTTTTTT. Encoded protein: CASSYRGTANTGELFF.